This T cell receptor (beta chain) was sequenced during a study of CD8+CD57+ T cells in acquired aplastic anemia. This clonotype has only a few counts. Patients selected for sequencing had displayed CD8+CD57+ cell expansion by flow cytometry. Genomic DNA templated the TCR beta VDJ and CDR3 profiling. TCRdb reprocessed the reads via MiXCR and lists one record per CDR3 protein. Among some 120,000 distinct CDR3 sequences listed, 55% to 60% were seen once. Germline CDR1 and CDR2: ENHRY and SYGVKD. The CDR3 covers 15 residues. Trimming cost V 4 bases and J 1 base; bases outside gene matches: 4. The source material was sorted CD4+, CD8+, or CD8+CD57+ T cells (not recorded which) from PBMCs. The chain uses TRBV10-3 and TRBJ2-7; 10 bases align to TRBD2. The TCR originated in a human donor with aplastic anemia. In DNA form, the CDR3 reads TGTGCCATCAGTGCTGGGACTAGCGCATCCTACGAGCAGTACTTC. This sequence encodes CAISAGTSASYEQYF.